This T cell receptor (beta chain) stems from a study of early T cells in non-severe SARS-CoV-2 infection. About the research overall: It was bulk RNA from unsorted whole blood that was sequenced, and the chains were unpaired.

Germline CDR1 reads SGHVS; CDR2 reads FQNEAQ. The CDR3 is 15 residues long. V lost 3 bases, J lost 5 bases, and 7 bases stayed unmatched. Study-wide points: In VDJdb matching, anti-spike CD8 responses were favored while private and CD4 specificities went missing.

This clonotype was seen ten or more times. As yet, its antigen is unknown. The protocol attached unique molecular identifiers to individual cDNA molecules. TCRdb recomputed calls from the 5' RACE reads with MiXCR, one row per CDR3 protein. Among tens of thousands of distinct CDR3 sequences, 14% to 15% were seen once, and the ten largest hold 8% to 10%. The source of this sequence is an adult who was a healthcare worker with PCR-confirmed SARS-CoV-2 infection or an uninfected control (not recorded which). The material sequenced was whole blood, taken at baseline. This chain connects TRBV7-8 to TRBJ2-5; 9 bases align to TRBD1. For the CDR3, the DNA is TGTGCCAGCAGCTTCCGGGACAGGGCCCCCGAGACCCAGTACTTC. Encoded protein: CASSFRDRAPETQYF.